Listed below are T cell receptor beta chains from one sample, sequenced in a study of OX40 agonist ivuxolimab in advanced cancers. Profiling relied on immunoSEQ multiplex PCR, and the TCRdb table lists in-frame clones only, not all of them. Of under 95,000 clones listed, over 90% are singletons. This specimen was CD4+ or CD8+ T cells sorted from blood, taken in a trial of the OX40 agonist ivuxolimab. The receptors were gathered from an adult with an advanced solid tumor such as melanoma, head and neck, liver or kidney cancer. CDR3s include the opening cysteine and the closing phenylalanine or tryptophan. D genes are given only for firm matches. Expanded clones are given a class, and other clones once, few, many or no size at all.

clone size: -
D gene: -
J gene: TRBJ1-1
V gene: TRBV6-5
CDR3 protein: CASRHTSGTEAFF
CDR3 DNA: TGTGCCAGCAGGCACACCTCGGGCACTGAAGCTTTCTTT

clone size: -
D gene: TRBD2
J gene: TRBJ2-7
V gene: TRBV9
CDR3 protein: CASSAGLALEQYF
CDR3 DNA: TGTGCCAGCAGCGCAGGACTAGCCCTCGAGCAGTACTTC

clone size: -
D gene: -
J gene: TRBJ2-7
V gene: TRBV27
CDR3 protein: CASSLSVGARSYEQYF
CDR3 DNA: TGTGCCAGCAGTTTATCTGTGGGGGCCAGATCCTACGAGCAGTACTTC

clone size: -
D gene: -
J gene: TRBJ2-5
V gene: TRBV2
CDR3 protein: CASRGYTGREETQYF
CDR3 DNA: TGTGCCAGCAGAGGTTATACAGGGAGAGAAGAGACCCAGTACTTC

clone size: -
D gene: TRBD2
J gene: TRBJ2-1
V gene: TRBV9
CDR3 protein: CASRPGTSGSNEQFF
CDR3 DNA: TGTGCCAGCAGGCCTGGGACTAGCGGGAGCAATGAGCAGTTCTTC

clone size: few
D gene: TRBD1
J gene: TRBJ1-1
V gene: TRBV19
CDR3 protein: CASRVTGEGTEAFF
CDR3 DNA: TGTGCCAGTAGGGTGACAGGGGAGGGCACTGAAGCTTTCTTT

clone size: -
D gene: TRBD2
J gene: TRBJ2-1
V gene: TRBV6-5
CDR3 protein: CASSPSGREGNEQFF
CDR3 DNA: TGTGCCAGCAGTCCCTCCGGGCGGGAGGGGAATGAGCAGTTCTTC

clone size: -
D gene: -
J gene: TRBJ1-6
V gene: TRBV11-2
CDR3 protein: CASSPSSGQKNSPLHF
CDR3 DNA: TGTGCCAGCAGCCCCAGTTCTGGACAGAAGAATTCACCCCTCCACTTT

clone size: medium-sized
D gene: -
J gene: TRBJ1-1
V gene: TRBV14
CDR3 protein: CASSQATWTEAFF
CDR3 DNA: TGTGCCAGCAGCCAAGCGACTTGGACTGAAGCTTTCTTT

clone size: -
D gene: -
J gene: TRBJ1-5
V gene: TRBV6-6
CDR3 protein: CASSYKQSIHQPQHF
CDR3 DNA: TGTGCCAGCAGTTACAAGCAGTCAATCCATCAGCCCCAGCATTTT

clone size: once
D gene: TRBD2
J gene: TRBJ2-1
V gene: TRBV11-2
CDR3 protein: CASSVGLAGGMEQFF
CDR3 DNA: TGTGCCAGCAGCGTAGGGCTAGCGGGGGGTATGGAGCAGTTCTTC

clone size: -
D gene: -
J gene: TRBJ1-1
V gene: TRBV30
CDR3 protein: CAWTRAENTEAFF
CDR3 DNA: TGTGCCTGGACGAGGGCAGAGAACACTGAAGCTTTCTTT

clone size: -
D gene: TRBD2
J gene: TRBJ2-7
V gene: TRBV5-4
CDR3 protein: CASSTSSGSYEQYF
CDR3 DNA: TGTGCCAGCAGCACCTCTAGCGGCTCCTACGAGCAGTACTTC

clone size: -
D gene: -
J gene: TRBJ2-7
V gene: TRBV5-4
CDR3 protein: CASSLAEDLSYEQYF
CDR3 DNA: TGTGCCAGCAGCTTGGCCGAGGATCTCTCCTACGAGCAGTACTTC

clone size: -
D gene: TRBD1
J gene: TRBJ1-1
V gene: TRBV27
CDR3 protein: CASSSLHQGARAEAFF
CDR3 DNA: TGTGCCAGCAGTTCCCTTCATCAGGGGGCGAGGGCTGAAGCTTTCTTT

clone size: -
D gene: TRBD1
J gene: TRBJ1-3
V gene: TRBV5-1
CDR3 protein: CASSLQGAGNTIYF
CDR3 DNA: TGCGCCAGCAGCTTACAGGGGGCTGGAAACACCATATATTTT

clone size: -
D gene: -
J gene: TRBJ1-1
V gene: TRBV12-5
CDR3 protein: CASGLGPVEAFF
CDR3 DNA: TGTGCTAGTGGTTTAGGTCCGGTGGAAGCTTTCTTT

clone size: -
D gene: TRBD1
J gene: TRBJ2-1
V gene: TRBV9
CDR3 protein: CASSVGGTGGRNEQFF
CDR3 DNA: TGTGCCAGCAGCGTAGGAGGGACAGGGGGTAGGAATGAGCAGTTCTTC

clone size: -
D gene: -
J gene: TRBJ2-1
V gene: TRBV9
CDR3 protein: CASSVDGGAPMLLYNEQFF
CDR3 DNA: TGTGCCAGCAGCGTAGATGGGGGAGCGCCGATGTTGTTATACAATGAGCAGTTCTTC

clone size: -
D gene: -
J gene: TRBJ1-1
V gene: TRBV29-1
CDR3 protein: CSVDTPERAYTEAFF
CDR3 DNA: TGCAGCGTTGACACCCCCGAGAGGGCCTACACTGAAGCTTTCTTT

clone size: -
D gene: TRBD2
J gene: TRBJ2-5
V gene: TRBV7-9
CDR3 protein: CASSGPGTSGRAEETQYF
CDR3 DNA: TGTGCCAGCAGCGGTCCCGGGACTAGCGGGAGGGCCGAAGAGACCCAGTACTTC

clone size: -
D gene: TRBD2
J gene: TRBJ2-7
V gene: TRBV27
CDR3 protein: CASSLSSGRPLADEQYF
CDR3 DNA: TGTGCCAGCAGTTTAAGTAGCGGGAGGCCCCTAGCGGACGAGCAGTACTTC

clone size: few
D gene: -
J gene: TRBJ1-4
V gene: TRBV4-3
CDR3 protein: CASSQVIRNEKLFF
CDR3 DNA: TGCGCCAGCAGCCAAGTAATCAGGAATGAAAAACTGTTTTTT

clone size: -
D gene: -
J gene: TRBJ1-1
V gene: TRBV7-8
CDR3 protein: CASSFSGYEAFF
CDR3 DNA: TGTGCCAGCAGCTTCTCAGGGTACGAAGCTTTCTTT

clone size: -
D gene: -
J gene: TRBJ2-3
V gene: TRBV6-1
CDR3 protein: CASSDGGTDTQYF
CDR3 DNA: TGTGCCAGCAGCGACGGGGGAACAGATACGCAGTATTTT

clone size: -
D gene: -
J gene: TRBJ1-4
V gene: TRBV5-6
CDR3 protein: CASSLIALATNEKLFF
CDR3 DNA: TGTGCCAGCAGCCTTATAGCCTTAGCAACTAATGAAAAACTGTTTTTT

clone size: -
D gene: -
J gene: TRBJ1-3
V gene: TRBV7-6
CDR3 protein: CASSLGEATENTIYF
CDR3 DNA: TGTGCCAGCAGCTTGGGCGAAGCTACGGAAAACACCATATATTTT

clone size: -
D gene: -
J gene: TRBJ1-1
V gene: TRBV30
CDR3 protein: CAWSGGGLEAFF
CDR3 DNA: TGTGCCTGGAGTGGGGGTGGGCTCGAAGCTTTCTTT

clone size: -
D gene: -
J gene: TRBJ2-1
V gene: TRBV28
CDR3 protein: CASSFVFYNEQFF
CDR3 DNA: TGTGCCAGCAGTTTTGTGTTCTACAATGAGCAGTTCTTC

clone size: medium-sized
D gene: TRBD1
J gene: TRBJ2-1
V gene: TRBV30
CDR3 protein: CAWSVRGQGGDEQFF
CDR3 DNA: TGTGCCTGGAGTGTACGTGGACAGGGGGGTGATGAGCAGTTCTTC

clone size: -
D gene: -
J gene: TRBJ2-1
V gene: TRBV14
CDR3 protein: CASSFTGNEQFF
CDR3 DNA: TGTGCCAGCAGCTTCACGGGGAATGAGCAGTTCTTC

clone size: -
D gene: -
J gene: TRBJ2-1
V gene: TRBV28
CDR3 protein: CASSLSQGIYNEQFF
CDR3 DNA: TGTGCCAGCAGTTTAAGCCAGGGAATCTACAATGAGCAGTTCTTC

clone size: -
D gene: TRBD1
J gene: TRBJ1-2
V gene: TRBV19
CDR3 protein: CASSILPGQGADYGYTF
CDR3 DNA: TGTGCCAGTAGTATTTTGCCGGGACAGGGGGCGGACTATGGCTACACCTTC

clone size: -
D gene: TRBD2
J gene: TRBJ2-3
V gene: TRBV9
CDR3 protein: CASSEKLAGGATDTQYF
CDR3 DNA: TGTGCCAGCAGCGAAAAACTAGCGGGAGGGGCCACAGATACGCAGTATTTT

clone size: once
D gene: TRBD1
J gene: TRBJ1-1
V gene: TRBV6-1
CDR3 protein: CASSPTGGLTEAFF
CDR3 DNA: TGTGCCAGCAGTCCTACAGGGGGCCTCACTGAAGCTTTCTTT

clone size: -
D gene: TRBD2
J gene: TRBJ2-1
V gene: TRBV19
CDR3 protein: CASSPSGVNEQFF
CDR3 DNA: TGTGCCAGTAGTCCGAGCGGGGTCAATGAGCAGTTCTTC

clone size: -
D gene: TRBD2
J gene: TRBJ2-3
V gene: TRBV19
CDR3 protein: CASSMFTSGGAWTDTQYF
CDR3 DNA: TGTGCCAGTAGTATGTTCACTAGCGGGGGAGCCTGGACAGATACGCAGTATTTT

clone size: -
D gene: -
J gene: TRBJ2-1
V gene: TRBV6-5
CDR3 protein: CASRRGLTNEQFF
CDR3 DNA: TGTGCCAGCAGGAGAGGGCTTACCAATGAGCAGTTCTTC

clone size: once
D gene: -
J gene: TRBJ2-3
V gene: TRBV29-1
CDR3 protein: CSVNSEWRDTQYF
CDR3 DNA: TGCAGCGTCAACTCCGAATGGCGAGATACGCAGTATTTT

clone size: -
D gene: -
J gene: TRBJ1-5
V gene: TRBV30
CDR3 protein: CAWSALDPTAYSNQPQHF
CDR3 DNA: TGTGCCTGGAGCGCCCTAGACCCGACGGCCTATAGCAATCAGCCCCAGCATTTT

clone size: -
D gene: -
J gene: TRBJ1-1
V gene: TRBV30
CDR3 protein: CAWSVTLNTEAFF
CDR3 DNA: TGTGCCTGGAGCGTTACGTTGAACACTGAAGCTTTCTTT

clone size: -
D gene: -
J gene: TRBJ1-3
V gene: TRBV4-2
CDR3 protein: CASSQERSGLGNTIYF
CDR3 DNA: TGTGCCAGCAGCCAAGAACGATCGGGGCTTGGAAACACCATATATTTT

clone size: -
D gene: -
J gene: TRBJ1-4
V gene: TRBV4-3
CDR3 protein: CASSQDRRELELFF
CDR3 DNA: TGCGCCAGCAGCCAAGATAGGCGGGAGCTGGAACTGTTTTTT

clone size: -
D gene: TRBD1
J gene: TRBJ2-2
V gene: TRBV29-1
CDR3 protein: CSVGTGGYTGELFF
CDR3 DNA: TGCAGCGTTGGGACAGGGGGCTACACCGGGGAGCTGTTTTTT

clone size: -
D gene: -
J gene: TRBJ1-2
V gene: TRBV9
CDR3 protein: CASSALGDGYTF
CDR3 DNA: TGTGCCAGCAGCGCCCTCGGGGACGGCTACACCTTC